This T cell receptor (beta chain) comes out of a study of Ad26.COV2.S vaccination and SARS-CoV-2 variants. The study, taken as a whole, reports: Using TCR breadth and depth analyses may have led to underestimated total T cell responses.

The CDR3 is 12 amino acids. Germline V lookup: CDR1 LNHNV, CDR2 YYDKDF (reference sequence). Between the trimmed V and J ends, which lost 2 bases and 4 bases, there was a span of 5 bases. About this clone: Its antigen is not identified.

Treatment meaning: around 19 received Ad26.COV2.S at low or high dose, single or two shots; five or six received placebo; per-sample allocation not given. On day 63 after the first injection, vaccine and placebo recipients gave samples. TCRdb keeps only in-frame clones here, not all; method: immunoSEQ multiplex PCR. Counted here are roughly 270,000 clones, approximately 89% occurring once; the ten biggest clones make up about 3.6%. This sequence originates from a person between 18 and 59 years old who received the Ad26.COV2.S COVID-19 vaccine or a placebo. The source material was peripheral blood, sampled in a trial of Ad26.COV2.S vaccine versus placebo. The V call is TRBV15, the J call TRBJ2-5, with no clear D. This CDR3 reads CATSRSRETQYF. The CDR3, as DNA: TGTGCCACCAGCAGATCCAGAGAGACCCAGTACTTC.